This T cell receptor (beta chain) was captured by sequencing in a study of cytomegalovirus exposure and HLA in healthy donors. General study findings and limits: Investigators reported approximately 170 TCR beta chains as tied to cytomegalovirus. TCR sequences were mostly rare, though some public TCRs occurred in many donors. An analysis that was carried out later associated 15,000 to 20,000 TCR beta sequences with HLA alleles at 0.05 false discovery rate.

The CDR3 extends over 16 amino acids. Looked up from germline, CDR1 is SGDLS and CDR2 is YYNGEE. V was shortened by 0 bases and J by 0 bases, with 7 bases between the two germline ends. With respect to this clone: What it recognizes is unknown.

PCR was performed using 60 Vbeta and 13 Jbeta primers. In the source study's methods: An analysis performed later counted 73 million or so unique TCR beta chains (around 10 million of them shared). Assay: immunoSEQ multiplex PCR; the TCRdb copy retains only in-frame clones and omits some. Clone size and the V and J calls come from that table; the DNA yielded D and trimming. This sample has 110,000 to 150,000 clones, with 77% found just once. Input material: PBMCs. The sequence derives from a woman in her forties or fifties in good health and CMV-seronegative. This chain joins TRBV9 and TRBJ1-6, with D uncertain. The DNA for the CDR3 is TGTGCCAGCAGCGTAGGAAGAGGCTCCTATAATTCACCCCTCCACTTT. Translation gives CASSVGRGSYNSPLHF.